Below, 6 T cell receptor beta chains from the same sample are listed, as sequenced in a study of blood T cell repertoires in COVID-19. This table comes from immunoSEQ multiplex PCR, and its TCRdb copy is limited to in-frame clones, with some not included. The sample consists of hundreds of thousands of clones, 80% to 90% of them appearing once. The sequencing input was PBMCs or T cells enriched from blood (not recorded which). The receptors derive from a man aged 35 to 55 in a cohort exposed to, infected with or recovered from COVID-19 (not recorded which).

The chain carries TRBV28 and TRBJ1-2, with 7 bases identical to TRBD1. The CDR3 runs to 13 residues. After removal of 6 bases from V and 4 bases from J, the junction contained 5 bases not matched to a gene. From germline, CDR1 is MDHEN and CDR2 SYDVKM. The CDR3 is CASRSGTAYGYTF. The DNA for the CDR3 is TGTGCCAGCAGGTCCGGGACAGCCTATGGCTACACCTTC.

The V and J genes are TRBV7-9 and TRBJ2-7, with D perhaps matching TRBD1 (7 bases). The CDR3 is made up of 17 amino acids. V lost 5 bases to trimming and J lost 7 bases, with 27 bases between them. Germline V gene sequence: CDR1 SEHNR, CDR2 FQNEAQ (reference sequence). Here the CDR3 DNA reads TGTGCCAGCAGCCCCAATAAGCGGGTTACAGGGGACGATGAGCAGTACTTC. It codes for CASSPNKRVTGDDEQYF.

The V call is TRBV5-1, the J call TRBJ2-1, with 9 bases fitting TRBD1. V lost 3 bases, J lost 4 bases, and 5 bases stayed unmatched. CDR1 and CDR2 (germline): SGHRS, YFSETQ. The CDR3 is made up of 15 amino acids. The CDR3 sequence: CASSSAGTGYNEQFF. In DNA form, the CDR3 reads TGCGCCAGCAGCTCGGCCGGGACAGGGTACAATGAGCAGTTCTTC.

The chain links TRBV10-1 to TRBJ2-3; 8 bases are a match to TRBD1. Germline CDR1 WNHNN, CDR2 SYGVQD (reference sequence). J lost 2 bases, V lost 6 bases, and 10 bases had no gene match. This CDR3 is 16 amino acids long. CDR3 loop: CASSDSRQGYTDTQYF. In DNA form, the CDR3 reads TGCGCCAGCAGCGATTCTCGACAGGGGTACACAGATACGCAGTATTTT.

This clone came up once. The genes are TRBV7-2 and TRBJ1-6; 7 nucleotides match TRBD1. The CDR3 is 16 residues long. The V gene end was trimmed by 5 bases and the J gene end by 3 bases; junction bases not matched to a gene: 7. The germline V gene has CDR1 SGHTA and CDR2 FQGNSA. The CDR3 is CASSSQGDYYNSPLHF. Written as DNA, the CDR3 is TGTGCCAGCAGCAGTCAGGGGGATTACTATAATTCACCCCTCCACTTT. The complete variable domain, with remaining parts taken from reference TRBV7-2 and TRBJ1-6, reads GAGVSQSPSNKVTEKGKDVELRCDPISGHTALYWYRQSLGQGLEFLIYFQGNSAPDKSGLPSDRFSAERTGGSVSTLTIQRTQQEDSAVYLCASSSQGDYYNSPLHFGNGTRLTVT.

The gene calls are TRBV19 and TRBJ2-2, with 13 nucleotides matching TRBD2. CDR3 length: 17 amino acids. The V and J ends lost 8 bases and 2 bases, in that order; junction bases with no gene match: 8. Germline CDR1 and CDR2: LNHDA and SQIVND (reference sequence). CDR3 region: CASLPGLAGLNTGELFF. The CDR3 DNA follows: TGTGCCAGTTTACCGGGACTAGCGGGACTAAACACCGGGGAGCTGTTTTTT. Full variable domain (missing parts from reference TRBV19 and TRBJ2-2): DGGITQSPKYLFRKEGQNVTLSCEQNLNHDAMYWYRQDPGQGLRLIYYSQIVNDFQKGDIAEGYSVSREKKESFPLTVTSAQKNPTAFYLCASLPGLAGLNTGELFFGEGSRLTVL.